This T cell receptor (beta chain) was sequenced in a study of shared clonotypes between healthy human individuals. Only in-frame clones appear in the TCRdb table, and some are missing; sequencing was by immunoSEQ multiplex PCR. The table shows roughly 2,000,000 clones, with over 85% occurring only once. Trimming left V 6 bases short and J 2 bases short, with 24 bases between. The CDR3 is 18 residues long. The germline gives CDR1 MNHEY, CDR2 SMNVEV (reference sequence). CD45RO-negative CD8 cells positively selected for CCR7 made up the naive population, which excluded terminally differentiated effector memory CD45RA+ cells.

V usage is TRBV27 and J usage is TRBJ2-3; perhaps TRBD1 as D (7 bases). Sequencing was performed on naive CD8+ T cells from PBMCs. The clonotype comes from a man aged 18 to 30 in good health. Some clones in this sample may be carry-over from other donors' samples. The CDR3 coding sequence is TGTGCCAGCAGATCATATAGGGGGGACAGAACCTCCACAGATACGCAGTATTTT. Encoded protein: CASRSYRGDRTSTDTQYF.